This T cell receptor beta chain was identified during a study of blood T cell repertoires in COVID-19. Libraries were prepared by immunoSEQ multiplex PCR; TCRdb keeps only in-frame clonotypes and omits some of them. The data hold 200,000 to 250,000 clones, with roughly 81% observed a single time. CDR3 length: 15 residues. With 1 base clipped from V and 7 bases from J, the junction kept 10 bases outside the gene matches. Germline V gives CDR1 GTSNPN, CDR2 SVGIG (reference sequence). The receptor was derived from an elderly woman with COVID-19, enrolled during active disease. This chain joins TRBV30 and TRBJ2-1, with TRBD2 matching 7 bases. The material sequenced was peripheral blood. CDR3: CAWSAQLASGNEQFF. CDR3 in DNA: TGTGCCTGGAGTGCCCAACTAGCGTCGGGGAATGAGCAGTTCTTC.